The T cell receptor beta chain described here comes from a study of Ad26.COV2.S vaccination and SARS-CoV-2 variants. The CDR3 consists of 12 residues. The germline V gene encodes CDR1 LGHDT and CDR2 YNNKEL (reference sequence). Trimming shortened V by 1 base and J by 5 bases, and 4 bases separated the two germline ends. TCRdb's table, derived via immunoSEQ multiplex PCR, lists solely in-frame clones and lacks some. This sample has about 250,000 clones, with around 90% found just once. Regarding this clone: This sample includes further DNA sequences coding for the same CDR3.

The treatment was: 15 to 20 received Ad26.COV2.S at low or high dose, single or two shots; 5 received placebo; per-sample allocation not given. Following the first vaccine or placebo injection, samples were taken on day 63. This specimen was peripheral blood, taken in a trial of Ad26.COV2.S vaccine versus placebo. The sequence came from a person aged 18-60 years who received the Ad26.COV2.S COVID-19 vaccine or a placebo. The chain uses TRBV3-1 (or the pseudogene TRBV3-2) and TRBJ2-3; no reliable D call. The chain's CDR3 is CASSQVVDTQYF. The CDR3 DNA reads as TGTGCCAGCAGCCAAGTGGTAGATACGCAGTATTTT.